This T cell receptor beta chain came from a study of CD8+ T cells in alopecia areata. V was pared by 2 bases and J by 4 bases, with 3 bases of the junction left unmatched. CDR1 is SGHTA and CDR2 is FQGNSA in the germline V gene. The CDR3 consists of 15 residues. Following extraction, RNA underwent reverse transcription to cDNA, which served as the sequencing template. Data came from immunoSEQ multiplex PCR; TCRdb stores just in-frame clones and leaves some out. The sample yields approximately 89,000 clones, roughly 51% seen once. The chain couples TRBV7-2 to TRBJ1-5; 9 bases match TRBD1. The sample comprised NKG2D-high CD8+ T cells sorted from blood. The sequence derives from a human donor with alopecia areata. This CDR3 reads CASSLYRGRNQPQHF. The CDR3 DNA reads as TGTGCCAGCAGCTTATACAGGGGGCGGAATCAGCCCCAGCATTTT.